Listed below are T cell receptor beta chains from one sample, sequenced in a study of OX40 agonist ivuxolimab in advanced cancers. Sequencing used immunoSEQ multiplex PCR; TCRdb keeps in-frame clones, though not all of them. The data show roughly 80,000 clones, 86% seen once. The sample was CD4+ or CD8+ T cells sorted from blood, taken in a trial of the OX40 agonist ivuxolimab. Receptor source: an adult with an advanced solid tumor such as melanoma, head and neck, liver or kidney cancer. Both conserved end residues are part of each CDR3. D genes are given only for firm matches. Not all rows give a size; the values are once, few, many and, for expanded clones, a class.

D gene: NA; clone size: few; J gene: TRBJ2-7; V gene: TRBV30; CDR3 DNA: TGTGCCTGGAGTGTATTTTCTGGACCGAATACCTACGAGCAGTACTTC; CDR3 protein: CAWSVFSGPNTYEQYF
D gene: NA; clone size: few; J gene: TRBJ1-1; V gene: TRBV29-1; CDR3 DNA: TGCAGCGCTAGGAGTGGGTTGAACACTGAAGCTTTCTTT; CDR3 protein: CSARSGLNTEAFF
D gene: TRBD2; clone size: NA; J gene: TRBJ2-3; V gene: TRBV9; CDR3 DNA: TGTGCCAGCAGCGTAGGGATAGCGGGGGCCCGCACAGATACGCAGTATTTT; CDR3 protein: CASSVGIAGARTDTQYF
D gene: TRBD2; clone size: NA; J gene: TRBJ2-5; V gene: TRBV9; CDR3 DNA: TGTGCCAGCAGCGTCCTAGCGGGGGGGCACGAGACCCAGTACTTC; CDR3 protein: CASSVLAGGHETQYF
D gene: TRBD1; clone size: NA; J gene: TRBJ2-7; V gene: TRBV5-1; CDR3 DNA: TGCGCCAGCAGCTCTGGGCCCGGGACAGTTAGTTACGAGCAGTACTTC; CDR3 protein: CASSSGPGTVSYEQYF
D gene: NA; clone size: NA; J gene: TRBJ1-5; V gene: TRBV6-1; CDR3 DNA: TGTGCCTACAGTAGGCAGAGTACCCGGACCCAGCATTTT; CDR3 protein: CAYSRQSTRTQHF
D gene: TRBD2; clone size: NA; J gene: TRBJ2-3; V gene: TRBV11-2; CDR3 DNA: TGTGCCAGCAGCTTAGCCCCTAGCGGGAGTTTTGGGGGCACAGATACGCAGTATTTT; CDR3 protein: CASSLAPSGSFGGTDTQYF
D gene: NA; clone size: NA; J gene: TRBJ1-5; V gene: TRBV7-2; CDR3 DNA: TGTGCCAGCAGCCAAGGGGGCAATCAGCCCCAGCATTTT; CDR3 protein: CASSQGGNQPQHF
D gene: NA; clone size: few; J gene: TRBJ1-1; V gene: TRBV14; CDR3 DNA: TGTGCCAGCAGCCAAGAATGGGGGAACACTGAAGCTTTCTTT; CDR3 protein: CASSQEWGNTEAFF
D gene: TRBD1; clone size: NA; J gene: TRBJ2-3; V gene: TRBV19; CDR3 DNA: TGTGCCAGTATAGGACAGGGGTGGGATACGCAGTATTTT; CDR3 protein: CASIGQGWDTQYF
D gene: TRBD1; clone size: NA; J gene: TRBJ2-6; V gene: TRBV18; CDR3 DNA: TGTGCCAGCTCACCAAAACAGGGGTCAGGGGCCAACGTCCTGACTTTC; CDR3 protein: CASSPKQGSGANVLTF
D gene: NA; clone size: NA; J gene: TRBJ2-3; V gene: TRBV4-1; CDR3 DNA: TGCGCCAGCAGCCAAGGCCCCGGGGAAGCAGATACGCAGTATTTT; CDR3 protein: CASSQGPGEADTQYF
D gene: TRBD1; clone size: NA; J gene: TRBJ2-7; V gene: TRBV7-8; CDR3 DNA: TGTGCCAGCAGGGATCCGGGACAGGGCTACGAGCAGTACTTC; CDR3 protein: CASRDPGQGYEQYF
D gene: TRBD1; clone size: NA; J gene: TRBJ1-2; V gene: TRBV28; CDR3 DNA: TGTGCCAGCAGTCCGCTTAGACTCCGGGACAGGAATAACTATGGCTACACCTTC; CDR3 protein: CASSPLRLRDRNNYGYTF
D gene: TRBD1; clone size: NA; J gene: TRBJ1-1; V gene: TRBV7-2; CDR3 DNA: TGTGCCAGCAGCTTAGCTTCTCTGGGGACAGGATCCACTGAAGCTTTCTTT; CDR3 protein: CASSLASLGTGSTEAFF
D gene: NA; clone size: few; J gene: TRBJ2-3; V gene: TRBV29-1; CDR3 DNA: TGCAGCGCGTTGATTGAGGTCCGGCCAGATACGCAGTATTTT; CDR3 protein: CSALIEVRPDTQYF
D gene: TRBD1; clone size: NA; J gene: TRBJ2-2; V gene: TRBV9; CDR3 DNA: TGTGCCAGCAGCGTAGGACAGGGGCACCCCGGGGAGCTGTTTTTT; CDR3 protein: CASSVGQGHPGELFF
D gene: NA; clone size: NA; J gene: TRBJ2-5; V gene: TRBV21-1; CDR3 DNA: TGTGCCAGCAGCAAAGTATACCGTCGTCGAGGGAGGCTAGCGGGCAACCAAGAGACCCAGTACTTC; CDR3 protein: CASSKVYRRRGRLAGNQETQYF
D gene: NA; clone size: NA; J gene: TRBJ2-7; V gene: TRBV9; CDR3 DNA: TGTGCCAGCAGCGTAGGCCCAGGCGGGGAGCCACACTACGAGCAGTACTTC; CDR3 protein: CASSVGPGGEPHYEQYF
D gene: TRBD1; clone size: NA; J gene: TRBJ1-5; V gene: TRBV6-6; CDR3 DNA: TGTGCCAGCAAAAAGGGGGCAGGGAACAATCAGCCCCAGCATTTT; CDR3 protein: CASKKGAGNNQPQHF
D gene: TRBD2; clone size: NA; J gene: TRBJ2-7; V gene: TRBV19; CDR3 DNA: TGTGCCAGTAGTATTATTTTGACTAGCGGGATCGAGCAGTACTTC; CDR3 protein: CASSIILTSGIEQYF
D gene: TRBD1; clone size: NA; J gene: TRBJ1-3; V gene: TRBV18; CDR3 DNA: TGTGCCAGCTCACGGGACAGGGGGAACACCATATATTTT; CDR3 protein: CASSRDRGNTIYF
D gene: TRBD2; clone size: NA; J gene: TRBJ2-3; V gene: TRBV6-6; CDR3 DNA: TGTGCCAGCAGGGGTCGGGGGGGCTACACAGATACGCAGTATTTT; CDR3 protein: CASRGRGGYTDTQYF
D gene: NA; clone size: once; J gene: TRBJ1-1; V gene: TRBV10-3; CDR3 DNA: TGTGCCATCAGAACGACAGCGAACACTGAAGCTTTCTTT; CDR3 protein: CAIRTTANTEAFF
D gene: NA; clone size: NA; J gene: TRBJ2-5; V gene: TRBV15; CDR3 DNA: TGTGCCACCAGCTACCGACTAGTTCCTCAAGAGACCCAGTACTTC; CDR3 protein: CATSYRLVPQETQYF
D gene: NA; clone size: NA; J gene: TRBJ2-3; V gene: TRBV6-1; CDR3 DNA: TGTGCCAGCACCCAGCTCTCCCGAGATACGCAGTATTTT; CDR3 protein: CASTQLSRDTQYF
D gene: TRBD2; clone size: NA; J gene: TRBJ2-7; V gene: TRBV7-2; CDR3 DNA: TGTGCCATATGGGAGCGGGGCACCTACGAGCAGTACTTC; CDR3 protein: CAIWERGTYEQYF
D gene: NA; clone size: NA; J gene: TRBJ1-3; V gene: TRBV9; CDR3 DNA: TGTGCCAGCAGCGGGAACCTCCAGGGAACTGGAAACACCATATATTTT; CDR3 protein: CASSGNLQGTGNTIYF
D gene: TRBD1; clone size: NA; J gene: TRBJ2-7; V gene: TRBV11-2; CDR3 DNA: TGTGCCAGCAGCTTAGAAGGTGTCTACAGGGGTGTCGAGCAGTACTTC; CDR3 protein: CASSLEGVYRGVEQYF
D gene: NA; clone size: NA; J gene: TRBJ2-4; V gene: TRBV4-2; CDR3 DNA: TGTGCCAGCAGCCAAGATCCCGGCGGAGCCCCCAAAAACATTCAGTACTTC; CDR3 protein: CASSQDPGGAPKNIQYF
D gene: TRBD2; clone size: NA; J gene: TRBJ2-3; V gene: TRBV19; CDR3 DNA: TGTGCCAGTAGTAAGGTCAGTGCGGGGGGGCCGGATACGCAGTATTTT; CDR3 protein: CASSKVSAGGPDTQYF
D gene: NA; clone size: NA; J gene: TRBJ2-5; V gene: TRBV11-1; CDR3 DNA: TGTGCCAGCAGCGGCATTGACGGCAGGGGACAACAAGAGACCCAGTACTTC; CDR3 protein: CASSGIDGRGQQETQYF
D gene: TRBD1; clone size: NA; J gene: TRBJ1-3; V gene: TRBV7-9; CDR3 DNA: TGTGCCAGCAGCACCATACAGGGGAGTCCAGGAAACACCATATATTTT; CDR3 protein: CASSTIQGSPGNTIYF
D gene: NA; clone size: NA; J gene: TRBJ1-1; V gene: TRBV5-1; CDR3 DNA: TGCGCCAGCAGCCTGAGGGCAGGGAGCGGGAGCACTGAAGCTTTCTTT; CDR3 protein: CASSLRAGSGSTEAFF
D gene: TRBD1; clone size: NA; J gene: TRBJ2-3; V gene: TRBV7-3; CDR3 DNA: TGTGCCAGCAGCTTTGGGACAGATTCAGATACGCAGTATTTT; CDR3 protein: CASSFGTDSDTQYF
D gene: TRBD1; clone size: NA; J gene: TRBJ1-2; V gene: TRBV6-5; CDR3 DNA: TGTGCCAGCACCTGGACAGGGTATGGCTACACCTTC; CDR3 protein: CASTWTGYGYTF
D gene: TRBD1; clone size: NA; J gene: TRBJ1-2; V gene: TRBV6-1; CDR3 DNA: TGTGCCAGCCGTGTAGGAATGGTTCCCGGGACAGCTAACTATGGCTACACCTTC; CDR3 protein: CASRVGMVPGTANYGYTF
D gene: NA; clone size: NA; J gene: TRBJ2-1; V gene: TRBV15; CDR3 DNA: TGTGCCACCAGCAGAGATGGGGGTCCAAGGTTCTTC; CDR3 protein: CATSRDGGPRFF
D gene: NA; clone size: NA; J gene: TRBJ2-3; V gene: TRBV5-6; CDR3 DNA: TGTGCCAGCAGCCCGTGGGCGGGGATCACAGATACGCAGTATTTT; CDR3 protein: CASSPWAGITDTQYF
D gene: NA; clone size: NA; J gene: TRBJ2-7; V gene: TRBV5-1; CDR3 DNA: TGCGCCAGCAGCTCAACATCTTCCTACGAGCAGTACTTC; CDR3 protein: CASSSTSSYEQYF
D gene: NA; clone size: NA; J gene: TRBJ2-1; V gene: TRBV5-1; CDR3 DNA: TGCGCCAGCAGCTTGGGGGTTCAGGCCTACAATGAGCAGTTCTTC; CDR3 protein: CASSLGVQAYNEQFF
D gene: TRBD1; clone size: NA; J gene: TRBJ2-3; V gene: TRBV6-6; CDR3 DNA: TGTGCCAGCAGTCAGACAGGGGTGGAAGATACGCAGTATTTT; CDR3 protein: CASSQTGVEDTQYF
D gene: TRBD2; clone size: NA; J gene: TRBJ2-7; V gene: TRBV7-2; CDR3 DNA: TGTGCCAGCAGCTTAGGGACTAGCGGGAGAAACTCCTACGAGCAGTACTTC; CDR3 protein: CASSLGTSGRNSYEQYF
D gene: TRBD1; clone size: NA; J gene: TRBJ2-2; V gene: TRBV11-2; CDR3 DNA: TGTGCCAGCAGCTGGGGGACAGGACAAAGTGTAAGGACCGGGGAGCTGTTTTTT; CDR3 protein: CASSWGTGQSVRTGELFF
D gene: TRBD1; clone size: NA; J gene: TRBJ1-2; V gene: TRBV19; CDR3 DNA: TGTGCCAGTAGTCCGCAGGGGGCGCGTGGCTACACCTTC; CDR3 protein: CASSPQGARGYTF
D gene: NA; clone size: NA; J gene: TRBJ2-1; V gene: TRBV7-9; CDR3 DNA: TGTGCCAGCAGCCTGGCAGGTACCCCCAATGAGCAGTTCTTC; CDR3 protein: CASSLAGTPNEQFF
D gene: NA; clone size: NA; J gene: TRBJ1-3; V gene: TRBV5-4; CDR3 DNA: TGTGCCAGCAGCCAAGTTGTCCCAGGGTCTCTCTCTGGAAACACCATATATTTT; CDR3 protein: CASSQVVPGSLSGNTIYF
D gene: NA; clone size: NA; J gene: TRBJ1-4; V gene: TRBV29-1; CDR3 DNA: TGCAGCGGATCACTCCGGGTCAGGGGAAGTAATGAAAAACTGTTTTTT; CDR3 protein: CSGSLRVRGSNEKLFF
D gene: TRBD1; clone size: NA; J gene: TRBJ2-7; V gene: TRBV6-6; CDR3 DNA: TGTGCCAGCAGCCCGCCCGGACAGGGATCGTACGAGCAGTACTTC; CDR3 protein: CASSPPGQGSYEQYF
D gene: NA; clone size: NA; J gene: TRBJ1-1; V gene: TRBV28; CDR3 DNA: TGTGCCAGCAGTACCCCTCGGGGTAACTGGGCTGAAGCTTTCTTT; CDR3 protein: CASSTPRGNWAEAFF
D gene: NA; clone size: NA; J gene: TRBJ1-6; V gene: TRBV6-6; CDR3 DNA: TGTGCCAGCAGTTACCCGGCAGCACCCCTCCACTTT; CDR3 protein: CASSYPAAPLHF
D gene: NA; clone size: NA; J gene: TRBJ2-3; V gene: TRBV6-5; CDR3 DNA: TGTGCCATCAGTGGGTCGAGGCTTGGCACAGATACGCAGTATTTT; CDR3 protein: CAISGSRLGTDTQYF
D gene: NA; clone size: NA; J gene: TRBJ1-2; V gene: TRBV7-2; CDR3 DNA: TGTGCCAGCAGCCTCAGGGGTCGCGAATATGGCTACACCTTC; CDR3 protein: CASSLRGREYGYTF
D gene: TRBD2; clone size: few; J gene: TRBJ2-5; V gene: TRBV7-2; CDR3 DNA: TGTGCCAGCAGCTTAGGGACTAGCGGGGCCTCAGAGACCCAGTACTTC; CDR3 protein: CASSLGTSGASETQYF
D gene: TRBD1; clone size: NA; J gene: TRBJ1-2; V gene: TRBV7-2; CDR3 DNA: TGTGCCAGCTCCAATCGACAGGGGAACTATGGCTACACCTTC; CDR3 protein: CASSNRQGNYGYTF